Listed here is a single T cell receptor beta chain. What it binds is not known. Distinct nucleotide sequences in the sample also encode this CDR3. Repertoires were generated with immunoSEQ multiplex PCR, while TCRdb's copy carries only in-frame clones and drops some. This sample has millions of clones; 90% to 95% occur once, and the top ten carry more than 0.1%. This CDR3 is 16 amino acids long. Trimming shortened V by 0 bases and J by 0 bases, and 11 bases separated the two germline ends. Germline values: CDR1 SGHRS, CDR2 YFSETQ. The source of the sample is a study of shared clonotypes between healthy human individuals. Study summary: Researchers assigned three CD4 naive, three CD4 memory, two CD8 naive and one CD8 memory plate to each donor. Study results and caveats: Non-shared clonotypes had lower generation probabilities than those shared by all four donors.

The chain recombines TRBV5-1 with TRBJ2-3; D is perhaps TRBD2 (6 bases). The sample consisted of naive CD4+ T cells sorted from blood. Subset: CD45RA+ positively selected. This clonotype was obtained from a man aged 18 to 29 in good health. The CDR3 spells CASSLGAGPSTDTQYF. The CDR3 coding sequence is TGCGCCAGCAGCTTGGGAGCGGGCCCAAGCACAGATACGCAGTATTTT.